This T cell receptor (beta chain) appears in the sequencing data of a study of blood T cells in healthy people across ages. The use of a sample-barcoded 5' primer and a J-beta primer mix characterized a second PCR of roughly 6 to 12 cycles. A 12-random-nucleotide template-switch adaptor tagged each cDNA molecule. TCRdb itself ran the 5' RACE reads through MiXCR, one entry per CDR3 protein. This sample has around 990,000 distinct CDR3 sequences, with less than 25% found just once. Donors gave 8.5 to 10 milliliters of peripheral blood apiece. This CDR3 has 15 amino acids. The V gene's germline CDR1 is SEHNR and CDR2 FQNEAQ (reference sequence). Trimming took off 5 bases at V and 4 bases at J, with 17 bases between the two ends. These data were also reused for a study on T cells of mothers and their children.

The origin of this receptor is a girl aged 2 to 9 in good health. V gene TRBV7-9 combines with J gene TRBJ2-5, with D tentatively TRBD1 (6 bases). The sample was blood. CDR3 protein: CASSEAQGARETQYF. In DNA form, the CDR3 reads TGTGCCAGCAGCGAAGCACAGGGAGCGAGAGAGACCCAGTACTTC. Looking up the rest from reference TRBV7-9 and TRBJ2-5 gives the full variable domain: DTGVSQNPRHKITKRGQNVTFRCDPISEHNRLYWYRQTLGQGPEFLTYFQNEAQLEKSRLLSDRFSAERPKGSFSTLEIQRTEQGDSAMYLCASSEAQGARETQYFGPGTRLLVL.